Below, one TCR beta chain is given with its context. The antigen it recognizes is unknown. Base quality data are lacking; no much larger clone is found one base away. Receptor libraries were prepared by the immunoSEQ multiplex PCR assay. For the multiplex PCR, a mixture combining 60 forward primers for TCR Vbeta segments and 13 reverse primers for TCR Jbeta segments was used. A multiplex PCR assay on genomic DNA amplified the CDR3 region of rearranged TCR beta genes. Amplified TCR beta libraries were sequenced as 87-base-pair reads on the Illumina HiSeq System. The study's processing was this. In a later analysis, some 80 million unique TCR beta chains were counted across the 500 to 850 repertoires, and roughly 9.9 million of these chains were shared by at least two donors. Raw reads were error-corrected and collapsed into unique sequences with a nearest-neighbor algorithm that merged closely related sequences to remove PCR and sequencing errors. To assign V, D and J gene segments, CDR3 sequences were aligned to IMGT reference sequences. For a sequence to be retained, a match of at least six nucleotides to both a V gene segment and a J gene segment was required. Rearrangements were called productive when the CDR3 lacked stop codons and stayed in frame with V and J; all others were non-productive. Following IMGT convention, CDR3 was defined as the stretch from the second conserved V-encoded cysteine to the conserved J-encoded phenylalanine. Sequences without an unambiguous match to a single V gene segment were excluded from the earlier analysis of 587 of the donors. An earlier analysis of under 750 of the donors called V segments functional above 56.7% productive rearrangements and segregating when the between-donor standard deviation exceeded 5%. A statistical classification framework was built for diagnosing cytomegalovirus status from the catalog of TCR beta chain sequences. In a later analysis, V and J genes were assigned by comparing TCR nucleotide sequences against IMGT/GENE-DB human TR gene sequences. The TCRdist pipeline was used in a later analysis to assign CDR3 sequences and most-parsimonious VDJ recombination scenarios. A later analysis defined each TCR beta chain by its CDR3 amino acid sequence plus V-gene family, and excluded reads lacking a unique V-gene family. A later analysis removed 450 to 600 highly shared, low-generation-probability nucleotide sequences to deal with suspected cross-contamination and a sequencing artifact. In a later analysis, a clonal expansion index was calculated for each public chain from normalized within-repertoire ranks of inferred template counts. Generation probabilities in a later analysis came from a VDJ recombination model fitted to out-of-frame rearrangements, and those results were checked against IGoR. In a later analysis, hypergeometric tests were used to score TCR-TCR, TCR-HLA and TCR-CMV co-occurrence, with a repertoire-size bias correction applied to TCR pairs. In a later analysis, false discovery rates were estimated by permuting HLA or CMV assignments 20 times. In a later analysis, co-occurring TCRs were grouped using DBSCAN, and TCRdist sequence similarity was added for clustering within HLA-allele-positive subsets. For co-occurrence clustering, repertoires with fewer than 30,000 or more than 120,000 public chains were excluded, along with roughly 5 repertoires with anomalous nucleotide sharing. Drawn from immuneACCESS, this table holds only the in-frame rearrangements with V and J called that TCRdb kept. Clones are partly lost; checked studies trace under half to an unresolved V gene and leave the rest unexplained. V, J and clone size are those of that table, while D and trimming were read from the DNA. The sample contains over 60,000 clones, approximately 75% of them found a single time. The ten most abundant clones make up about 4.9% of the sample.

The cohort was made up of around 720 healthy bone marrow donors. At the time of sampling, all cohort members were nominally healthy, though unrecorded immune exposures were likely present. The donor tested CMV seronegative, placing the donor among the roughly 340 seronegative members of the cohort. A peripheral blood sample was provided by each donor, and peripheral blood mononuclear cells were used for TCR beta sequencing. The Qiagen DNeasy Blood Extraction Kit was used to extract genomic DNA from the blood cell samples. This entry is derived from a study of cytomegalovirus exposure and HLA in healthy donors (dated by TCRdb to the late 2010s). Regarding the study in general: An earlier analysis of about 530 of the donors reported approximately 300 Gb of sequence data and around 120 million unique TCR beta sequences obtained from around 180 million T cells. Among 300 to 500 genotyped donors of the cohort, an average of roughly 230,000 unique TCR beta nucleotide sequences was sequenced per donor, of which about 18% were non-productive. Genome-wide SNP genotypes for about 65% of the 666 donors were used in a later genetic analysis, which treated that subset as a discovery cohort. The number of typed donors differed by locus: roughly 620-630 for A, B, C, DRB1 and DQB1; 500 to 550 for DQA1; fewer than 610 for DPA1; and about 450 for DPB1. In an earlier analysis of 587 of the donors, high-throughput TCR beta sequencing was used to judge whether each TCR beta V gene segment behaved as functional or pseudogenic. The genetic ancestry cluster associated with self-reported Caucasian donors included over 65% of the roughly 400 genotyped donors. Besides the first cohort of about 730 subjects, a separate validation cohort made up of 90 to 150 different subjects was used. An early release that covered roughly 600 HLA-typed donors contained 250 to 350 gigabases of sequencing data and 75 million to 100 million unique TCR sequences. The study aimed to test whether cataloging public T cell receptors could reveal signatures of past pathogen exposure. Rather than drawing on any new phenotypic data, the later analysis identified candidate immune exposures from TCR beta sequences and the way those sequences occurred across donors. To study patterns of TCR occurrence, a later analysis re-analyzed previously published TCR beta repertoires from 666 donors and added high-resolution HLA genotyping. Every repertoire in the discovery cohort had been generated on one and the same sequencing platform. Donor age, sex, ethnicity and CMV serostatus were compiled together with the repertoire data. The study combined high-throughput TCR immunosequencing, statistical association of individual TCRs with disease status, and machine learning to predict cytomegalovirus infection status. The study used immunosequencing to profile the T cell repertoires of around 600 subjects and linked those repertoires to cytomegalovirus serostatus. Class I and class II HLA loci were covered by the typing at four-digit resolution. Because of strong linkage in the cohort, roughly five DR-DQ haplotypes were treated as single units for association and clustering.

Summary of the overall study and its limitations: The study gave a list of 150 to 200 TCR beta chains associated with cytomegalovirus. According to a later analysis, most CMV-associated TCR beta chains appeared to be HLA-restricted, and the HLA associations seemed to be driven largely by CMV exposure. The authors suggested that the approach could potentially be generalized to other disease states and immunological phenotypes. Because counts were too low, under 20 rarely observed V segments, including chromosome 9 orphons, were left out of the earlier analysis of 587 of the donors. A further reported finding was that TCR beta sequences accurately predicted the HLA-A and HLA-B alleles for most subjects in the first cohort. A later analysis found that HLA-associated TCR beta chains were more clonally expanded and had lower generation probabilities than equally common non-associated chains. In a later genetic analysis, fewer N-insertions in productive TCRs were reported among donors in an Asian-associated ancestry cluster than the approximately 670-donor mean. Some IMGT-functional V segments, including TRBV6-2 and TRBV6-3, could not be told apart with the 87-base-pair reads, so those segments were excluded. Most TCR sequences were seen in very few donors, while some public TCRs were found in many individuals. Immune exposure information for the cohort was limited to CMV serostatus. Several of the top co-occurrence clusters appeared to be linked to parvovirus B19, influenza, CMV and Epstein-Barr virus, according to a later analysis. Cytomegalovirus status was reported to be diagnosed by the classifier with high specificity and sensitivity in both the original and validation cohorts. A few of the identified cytomegalovirus-associated TCR beta chains were confirmed in vitro to be specific for cytomegalovirus antigens. In a later genetic analysis, a missense DCLRE1C variant was associated with V-gene and J-gene trimming of TCR beta chains, and the association was replicated in an independent cohort. Only TCR beta chains were sequenced in this cohort, and the absence of alpha or paired-chain data limited detectable features. A cluster of highly shared sequence variants was judged likely to be a technical artifact of the sequencing pipeline. When HLA alleles, especially DR and DQ, strongly co-occurred, TCR associations were difficult to assign to individual alleles. Linkage disequilibrium might explain the correlated functional status among segregating V segments, but an unknown experimental factor could not be excluded. Roughly uniform sequencing depth across donors was assumed in presence/absence analyses, although this assumption may not hold. HLA typing was unavailable for some donors at each locus, so association tests used only the typed subset. In an earlier analysis of about 550 of the donors, most TCR beta V segments were observed in productive rearrangements about 87% or about 30% of the time, broadly matching IMGT annotations. At a false discovery rate of 0.05, a later analysis linked some 18,000 TCR beta sequences to specific HLA alleles. In a later analysis, TCR association rates were found to vary across HLA loci, with the most associated TCRs seen for DRB1 alleles and the fewest for HLA-C alleles.

CDR1 and CDR2, looked up from the germline V gene, are LGHNA and YSLEER. After removal of 3 bases from V and 0 bases from J, the junction retains 1 base not matched to a gene. The CDR3, from cysteine to phenylalanine, totals 15 residues. The kept DNA is CDR3 alone, 45 bases in frame from the first base. The specimen was PBMCs. The sequence derives from a woman aged 25 to 39 in good health and CMV-seronegative. The sequence joins TRBV4-3 to TRBJ1-4; 7 bases in the middle match TRBD1. The CDR3 here reads CASSHDRATNEKLFF. The nucleotide sequence is given as TGCGCCAGCAGCCACGACAGGGCAACTAATGAAAAACTGTTTTTT.